This record covers a single T cell receptor (beta chain). As yet, its antigen is unknown. The CDR3 covers 19 residues. Trimming cost V 3 bases and J 1 base; bases outside gene matches: 15. Germline CDR1 and CDR2: LNHDA and SQIVND (reference sequence). This sample is drawn from a study of OX40 agonist ivuxolimab in advanced cancers. On the study more broadly: Ivuxolimab, which is an agonistic anti-OX40 (CD134) antibody, was administered to the patients. Patients received ivuxolimab, an intravenous treatment, every 2 weeks at 0.01 to 10 mg/kg. Partial responses were achieved by three patients: one hepatocellular carcinoma, two cutaneous melanoma.

Study-wide findings and caveats: Undetermined was the antigen specificity of the expanded peripheral T cells.

Clones were read by immunoSEQ multiplex PCR, and TCRdb kept only the in-frame ones, dropping some. Here the sample spans fewer than 55,000 clones, about 88% being singletons. The sequences come from CD4+ or CD8+ T cells sorted from blood, collected in a trial of the OX40 agonist ivuxolimab. The chain uses TRBV19 and TRBJ2-3; 8 nucleotides agree with TRBD2. This TCR was sampled from an adult with an advanced solid tumor such as melanoma, head and neck, liver or kidney cancer. The CDR3 DNA sequence: TGTGCCAGTAGTATGGTTTCAGCGGGAGCTGATCGAGGCACAGATACGCAGTATTTT. This encodes CASSMVSAGADRGTDTQYF.